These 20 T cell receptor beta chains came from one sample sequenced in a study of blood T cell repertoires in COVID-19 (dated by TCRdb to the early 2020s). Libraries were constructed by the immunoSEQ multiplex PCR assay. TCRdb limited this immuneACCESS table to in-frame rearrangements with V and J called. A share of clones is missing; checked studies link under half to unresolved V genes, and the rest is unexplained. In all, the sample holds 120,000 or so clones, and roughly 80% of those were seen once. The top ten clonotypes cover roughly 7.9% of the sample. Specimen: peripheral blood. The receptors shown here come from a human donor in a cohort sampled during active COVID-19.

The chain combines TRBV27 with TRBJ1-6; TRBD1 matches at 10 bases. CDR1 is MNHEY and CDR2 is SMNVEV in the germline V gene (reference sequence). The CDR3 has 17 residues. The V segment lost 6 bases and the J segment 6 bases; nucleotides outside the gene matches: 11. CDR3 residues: CASRIFGQGGVNSPLHF. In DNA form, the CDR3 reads TGTGCCAGCAGGATCTTCGGACAGGGGGGAGTTAATTCACCCCTCCACTTT.

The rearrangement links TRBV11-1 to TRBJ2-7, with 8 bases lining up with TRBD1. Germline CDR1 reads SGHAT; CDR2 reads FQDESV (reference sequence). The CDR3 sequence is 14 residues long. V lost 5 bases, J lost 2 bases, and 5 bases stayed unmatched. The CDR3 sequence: CASSQQGEAYEQYF. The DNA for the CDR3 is TGTGCCAGCAGCCAACAGGGGGAGGCCTACGAGCAGTACTTC.

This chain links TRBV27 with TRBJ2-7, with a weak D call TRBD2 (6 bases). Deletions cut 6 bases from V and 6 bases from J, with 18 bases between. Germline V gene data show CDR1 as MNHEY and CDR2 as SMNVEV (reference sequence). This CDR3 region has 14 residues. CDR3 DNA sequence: TGTGCCAGCAGATTGGCTGCAGAGGGAGGCGAGCAGTACTTC. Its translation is CASRLAAEGGEQYF.

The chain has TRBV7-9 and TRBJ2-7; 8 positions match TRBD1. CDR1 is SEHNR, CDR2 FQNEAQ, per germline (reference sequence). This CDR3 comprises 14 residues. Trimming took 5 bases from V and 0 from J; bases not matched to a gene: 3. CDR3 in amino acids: CASSRDRTSYEQYF. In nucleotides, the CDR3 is TGTGCCAGCAGCCGGGACAGGACCTCCTACGAGCAGTACTTC.

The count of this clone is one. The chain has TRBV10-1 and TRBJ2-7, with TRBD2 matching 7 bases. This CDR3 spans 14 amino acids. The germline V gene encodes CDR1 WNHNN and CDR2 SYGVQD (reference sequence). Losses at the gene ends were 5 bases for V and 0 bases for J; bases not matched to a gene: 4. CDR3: CASSTSAFSYEQYF. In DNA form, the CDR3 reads TGCGCCAGCAGTACTAGCGCCTTCTCCTACGAGCAGTACTTC.

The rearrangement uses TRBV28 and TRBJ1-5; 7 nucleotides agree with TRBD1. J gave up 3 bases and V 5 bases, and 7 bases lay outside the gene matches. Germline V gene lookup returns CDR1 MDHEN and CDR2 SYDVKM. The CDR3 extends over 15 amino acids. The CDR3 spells CASSGQGQLNQPQHF. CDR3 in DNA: TGTGCCAGCAGTGGGCAGGGACAGCTCAATCAGCCCCAGCATTTT.

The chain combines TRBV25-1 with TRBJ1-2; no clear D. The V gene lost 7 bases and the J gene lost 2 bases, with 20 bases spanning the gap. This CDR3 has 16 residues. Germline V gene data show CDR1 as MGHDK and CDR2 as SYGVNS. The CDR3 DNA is TGTGCCAGCATCGAGGGTGCTGCCACCCGAAACTATGGCTACACCTTC. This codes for CASIEGAATRNYGYTF.

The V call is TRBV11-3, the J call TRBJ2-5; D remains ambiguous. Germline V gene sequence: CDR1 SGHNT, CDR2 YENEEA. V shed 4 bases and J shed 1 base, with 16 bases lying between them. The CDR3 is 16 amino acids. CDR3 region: CASSSFLITAQETQYF. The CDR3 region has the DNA TGTGCCAGCAGCTCCTTCTTAATAACTGCCCAAGAGACCCAGTACTTC.

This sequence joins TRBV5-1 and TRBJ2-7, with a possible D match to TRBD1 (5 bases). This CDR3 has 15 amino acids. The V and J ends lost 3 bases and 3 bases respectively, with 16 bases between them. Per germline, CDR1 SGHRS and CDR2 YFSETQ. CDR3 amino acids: CASSSTSFRGYEQYF. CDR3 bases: TGCGCCAGCAGCTCAACCTCCTTTAGGGGCTACGAGCAGTACTTC.

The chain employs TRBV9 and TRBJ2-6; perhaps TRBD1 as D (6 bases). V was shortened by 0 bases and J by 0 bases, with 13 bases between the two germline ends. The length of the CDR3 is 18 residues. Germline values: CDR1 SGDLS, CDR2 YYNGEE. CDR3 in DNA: TGTGCCAGCAGCGTAGCGCAGGGGTCCTCCTCTGGGGCCAACGTCCTGACTTTC. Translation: CASSVAQGSSSGANVLTF.

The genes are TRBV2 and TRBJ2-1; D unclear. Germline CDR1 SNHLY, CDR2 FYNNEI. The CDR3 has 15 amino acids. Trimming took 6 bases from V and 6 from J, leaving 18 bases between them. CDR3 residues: CASRPQADTSNEQFF. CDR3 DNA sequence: TGTGCCAGCAGGCCCCAAGCAGACACCTCCAATGAGCAGTTCTTC.

CDR3 residues: CASSPSGTGSTEAFF. CDR3 nucleotides: TGTGCCAGCTCACCGTCCGGGACAGGGAGCACTGAAGCTTTCTTT. The V and J genes are TRBV18 and TRBJ1-1; 9 bases are shared with TRBD1. This CDR3 has 15 residues. After removal of 3 bases from V and 4 bases from J, the junction contained 6 bases not matched to a gene. The germline CDR1 and CDR2 sequences are KGHSH and LQKENI.

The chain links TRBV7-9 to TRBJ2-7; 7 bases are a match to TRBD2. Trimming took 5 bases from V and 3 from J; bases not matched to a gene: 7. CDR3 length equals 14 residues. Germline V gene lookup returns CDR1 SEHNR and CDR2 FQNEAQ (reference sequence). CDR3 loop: CASSPPSGVYEQYF. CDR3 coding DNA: TGTGCCAGCAGCCCCCCTAGCGGAGTCTACGAGCAGTACTTC. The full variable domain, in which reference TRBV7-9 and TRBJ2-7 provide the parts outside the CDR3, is DTGVSQNPRHKITKRGQNVTFRCDPISEHNRLYWYRQTLGQGPEFLTYFQNEAQLEKSRLLSDRFSAERPKGSFSTLEIQRTEQGDSAMYLCASSPPSGVYEQYFGPGTRLTVT.

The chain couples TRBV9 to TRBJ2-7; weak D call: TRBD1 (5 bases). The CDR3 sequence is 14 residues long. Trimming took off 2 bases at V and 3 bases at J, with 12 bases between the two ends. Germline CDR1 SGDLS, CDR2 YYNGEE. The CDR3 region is CASSVGQANYEQYF. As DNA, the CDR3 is TGTGCCAGCAGCGTGGGGCAGGCCAACTACGAGCAGTACTTC.

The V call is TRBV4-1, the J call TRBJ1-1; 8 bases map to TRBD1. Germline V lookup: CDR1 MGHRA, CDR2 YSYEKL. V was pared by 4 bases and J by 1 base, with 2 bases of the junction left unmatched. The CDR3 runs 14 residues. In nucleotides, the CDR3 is TGCGCCAGCAGCCCCGGACAGGGGAACACTGAAGCTTTCTTT. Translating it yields CASSPGQGNTEAFF.

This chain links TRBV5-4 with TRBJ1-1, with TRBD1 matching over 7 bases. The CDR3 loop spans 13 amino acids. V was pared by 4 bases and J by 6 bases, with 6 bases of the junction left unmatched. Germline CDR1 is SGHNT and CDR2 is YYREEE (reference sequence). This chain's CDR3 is CASSLDRLPEAFF. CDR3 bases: TGTGCCAGCAGCCTGGACAGGTTACCTGAAGCTTTCTTT.

CDR3 loop: CAILTSGYEQYF. CDR3 bases: TGTGCCATCTTGACTAGCGGCTACGAGCAGTACTTC. The rearrangement uses TRBV12-3 or TRBV12-4 and TRBJ2-7; 9 positions agree with TRBD2. Trimming removed 10 bases from V and 3 bases from J; junction bases left unmatched: 4. This CDR3 is 12 amino acids long.

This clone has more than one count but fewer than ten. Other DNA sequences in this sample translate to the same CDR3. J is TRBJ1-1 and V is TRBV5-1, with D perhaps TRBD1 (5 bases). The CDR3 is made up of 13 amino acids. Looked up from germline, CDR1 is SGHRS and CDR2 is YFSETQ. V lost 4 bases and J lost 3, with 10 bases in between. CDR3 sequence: CASSLGRDTEAFF. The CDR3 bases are TGCGCCAGCAGCCTGGGACGGGACACTGAAGCTTTCTTT.

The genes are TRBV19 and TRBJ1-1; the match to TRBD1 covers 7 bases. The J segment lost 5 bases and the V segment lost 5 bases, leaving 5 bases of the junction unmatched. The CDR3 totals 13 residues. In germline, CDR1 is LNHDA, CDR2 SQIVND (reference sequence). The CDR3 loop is CASSPGQRTEAFF. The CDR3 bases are TGTGCCAGTAGTCCGGGACAGAGGACTGAAGCTTTCTTT.

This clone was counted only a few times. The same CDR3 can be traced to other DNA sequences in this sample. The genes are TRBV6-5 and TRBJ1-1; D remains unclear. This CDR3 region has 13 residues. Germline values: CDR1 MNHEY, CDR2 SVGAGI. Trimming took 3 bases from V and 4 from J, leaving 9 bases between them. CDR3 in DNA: TGTGCCAGCAGTTATGAGGGTGGCACTGAAGCTTTCTTT. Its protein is CASSYEGGTEAFF.